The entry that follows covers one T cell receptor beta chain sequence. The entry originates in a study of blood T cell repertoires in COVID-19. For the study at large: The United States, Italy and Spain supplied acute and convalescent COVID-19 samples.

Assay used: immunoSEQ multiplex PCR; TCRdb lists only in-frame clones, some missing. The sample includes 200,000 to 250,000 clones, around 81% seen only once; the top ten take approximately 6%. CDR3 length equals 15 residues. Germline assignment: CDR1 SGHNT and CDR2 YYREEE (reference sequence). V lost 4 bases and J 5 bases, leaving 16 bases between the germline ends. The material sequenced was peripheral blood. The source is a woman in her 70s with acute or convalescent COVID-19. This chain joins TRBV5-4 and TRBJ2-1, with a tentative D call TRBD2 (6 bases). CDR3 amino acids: CASSARDLENNEQFF. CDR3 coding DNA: TGTGCCAGCAGCGCTCGGGACTTGGAAAACAATGAGCAGTTCTTC.